This T cell receptor beta chain was captured by sequencing in a study of cytomegalovirus exposure and HLA in healthy donors. Profiling relied on immunoSEQ multiplex PCR, and the TCRdb table lists in-frame clones only, not all of them. Of 250,000 or so clones in the sample, around nine tenths were seen once. Looked up from germline, CDR1 is SGHNT and CDR2 is YENEEA. J lost 9 bases, V lost 5 bases, and 6 bases had no gene match. This CDR3 region has 14 residues. The sample consisted of PBMCs. This sequence was found in a man in his late teens or twenties in good health and CMV-seronegative. The chain couples TRBV11-3 to TRBJ2-1; 11 bases map to TRBD2. CDR3 loop: CASSQLAGAGEQFF. CDR3 in DNA: TGTGCCAGCAGCCAACTAGCGGGAGCGGGTGAGCAGTTCTTC.